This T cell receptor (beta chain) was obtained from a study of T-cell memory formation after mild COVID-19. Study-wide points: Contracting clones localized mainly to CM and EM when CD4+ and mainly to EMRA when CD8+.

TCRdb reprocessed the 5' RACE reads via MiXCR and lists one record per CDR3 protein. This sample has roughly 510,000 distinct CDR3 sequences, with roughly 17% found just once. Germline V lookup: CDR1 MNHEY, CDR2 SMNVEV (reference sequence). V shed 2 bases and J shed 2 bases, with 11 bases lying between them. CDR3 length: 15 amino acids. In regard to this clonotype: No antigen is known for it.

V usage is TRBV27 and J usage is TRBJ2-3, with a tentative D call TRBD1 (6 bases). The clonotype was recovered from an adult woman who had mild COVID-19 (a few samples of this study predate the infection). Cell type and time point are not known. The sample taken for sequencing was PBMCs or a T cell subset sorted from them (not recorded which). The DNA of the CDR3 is TGTGCCAGCAGTTTAGGGACATACCTCACAGATACGCAGTATTTT. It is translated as CASSLGTYLTDTQYF.